A single sample is the source of the 13 T cell receptor beta chains below, sequenced in a study of beta chain features in type 1 diabetes. cDNA synthesis used the whole RNA isolate, giving expressed TCRB sequences. Clones were sequenced by immunoSEQ multiplex PCR, and TCRdb holds only the in-frame ones, with some missing. Of some 190,000 clones in the sample, less than 10% were seen once. General study results and limits: The study found moderately but significantly shorter TCRB CDR3s in all four CD4+ subsets of Type 1 diabetes patients.

Antigen specificity for these receptors is unknown. The sample taken for sequencing was central memory CD4+ T cells from blood. These receptors were collected from a man aged 18 to 30 with type 1 diabetes.

This rearrangement joins TRBV30 to TRBJ2-5; no clear D gene. CDR1 GTSNPN and CDR2 SVGIG come from the germline V gene (reference sequence). V lost 0 bases and J 5 bases, leaving 4 bases between the germline ends. The CDR3 spans 11 residues. CDR3 sequence reads: CAWSVLETQYF. CDR3 coding DNA: TGTGCCTGGAGTGTTCTGGAGACCCAGTACTTC.

This clone showed up just a few times. The chain employs TRBV5-6 and TRBJ2-7; the D gene is possibly TRBD2 (5 bases). The CDR3 length is 13 residues. Germline CDR1 SGHDT, CDR2 YYEEEE. V lost 4 bases and J lost 2, with 10 bases in between. CDR3: CASSLRGAYEQYF. In DNA form, the CDR3 reads TGTGCCAGCAGCCTCCGGGGAGCCTACGAGCAGTACTTC.

This clone was counted a few times. The rearrangement uses TRBV21-1 and TRBJ2-3; TRBD2 reflects the table's D call only, with no check against the DNA. TRBV21-1 is recorded as a pseudogene. The CDR3 sequence is 16 residues long. This chain's CDR3 is CASRSPGGRGTDTQYF. The CDR3 coding sequence is TGTGCCAGCCGCTCGCCGGGCGGGAGGGGAACAGATACGCAGTATTTT.

There are a few counts of this clone. The chain is built from TRBV7-2 and TRBJ1-2, with D perhaps TRBD1 (5 bases). The CDR3 covers 14 residues. The V end was cut by 1 base, the J end by 3 bases, with 9 bases between. In germline, CDR1 is SGHTA, CDR2 FQGNSA. The DNA for the CDR3 is TGTGCCAGCAGCTTAGACAGGAATTACTATGGCTACACCTTC. It encodes CASSLDRNYYGYTF.

The rearrangement joins TRBV7-2 to TRBJ2-7, with TRBD2 as a possible D gene (5 bases). V was cut by 1 base and J by 4 bases, with 20 bases left in between. There are 17 residues in the CDR3. Germline V lookup: CDR1 SGHTA, CDR2 FQGNSA. The CDR3 DNA follows: TGTGCCAGCAGCTTAGTGGGCGGAATAGCGAACGTGTACGAGCAGTACTTC. This translates into CASSLVGGIANVYEQYF.

The gene calls are TRBV7-2 and TRBJ2-3; 7 bases are a match to TRBD2. J lost 4 bases, V lost 5 bases, and 6 bases had no gene match. The germline gives CDR1 SGHTA, CDR2 FQGNSA. The CDR3 is 14 residues long. The CDR3 is CASSPSLAADTQYF. The CDR3 region has the DNA TGTGCCAGCAGCCCCTCCCTAGCGGCAGATACGCAGTATTTT.

This clone was detected many times. The J gene is TRBJ1-2, the V gene TRBV29-1; D possibly corresponds to TRBD1 (5 bases). Trimming stripped 3 bases from V and 8 bases from J, with 13 bases between. The CDR3 extends over 12 amino acids. Germline assignment: CDR1 SQVTM and CDR2 ANQGSEA. The CDR3 DNA reads as TGCAGCGTTGACTCAGGGCTCTACGGCTACACCTTC. Translating it yields CSVDSGLYGYTF.

This clone was picked up a small number of times. This chain links TRBV7-9 with TRBJ1-1; maybe TRBD1 (6 bases). With 3 bases removed from V and 11 bases from J, the gap between germline ends came to 19 bases. Germline V gene sequence: CDR1 SEHNR, CDR2 FQNEAQ (reference sequence). The CDR3 length is 14 residues. The CDR3 is CASSFTGPTAGAFF. In DNA form, the CDR3 reads TGTGCCAGCAGCTTCACAGGGCCGACGGCTGGGGCTTTCTTT.

The gene calls are TRBV6-1 and TRBJ2-2; D uncertain. There are 14 residues in the CDR3. Trimming removed 9 bases from V and 6 bases from J, with 17 bases in between. CDR1 is MNHNS, CDR2 SASEGT, per germline. The CDR3 protein is CASRHPAGSGELFF. CDR3 DNA: TGTGCCAGTAGACACCCCGCAGGATCCGGGGAGCTGTTTTTT.

This clone came up a few times. The chain employs TRBV5-1 and TRBJ2-1; D not certain. Trimming pared 0 bases from V and 10 bases from J, leaving 17 bases between. This CDR3 is built from 15 residues. Per the germline V gene, CDR1 is SGHRS and CDR2 is YFSETQ. CDR3 in DNA: TGCGCCAGCAGCTTGGCGTCTATAGCCTCATCGGAGCAGTTCTTC. It encodes CASSLASIASSEQFF.

V usage is TRBV4-1 and J usage is TRBJ1-2; tentative D call: TRBD1 (6 bases). CDR1 and CDR2 from the germline V gene are MGHRA and YSYEKL. The CDR3 extends over 14 amino acids. V lost 0 bases and J 8 bases, leaving 13 bases between the germline ends. Written as DNA, the CDR3 is TGCGCCAGCAGCCAAGATCAGACAGGACGGGGCTACACCTTC. Translated: CASSQDQTGRGYTF.

V is TRBV6-8 and J is TRBJ2-3; TRBD2 matches 16 bases. The CDR3 is 16 amino acids. Unmatched junction bases numbered 5, after V lost 10 bases and J lost 1 base. CDR1 and CDR2 from the germline V gene are MNHGY and SAAAGT. CDR3 protein: CANPGLAGGCTDTQYF. CDR3 nucleotide sequence: TGTGCCAACCCGGGACTAGCGGGGGGGTGCACAGATACGCAGTATTTT.

This chain uses TRBV5-8 with TRBJ2-5, with D tentatively TRBD1 (7 bases). V lost 0 bases to trimming and J lost 5 bases, with 20 bases between them. The CDR3 runs 17 residues. Germline V lookup: CDR1 SGHTS, CDR2 YDEGEE. Written as DNA, the CDR3 is TGTGCCAGCAGCTTGGGGGGCCAGGGGGGCAGGGAGGAGACCCAGTACTTC. This gives the protein CASSLGGQGGREETQYF.